These 5 T cell receptor beta chains were sequenced from one sample in a study of T cell responses to AZD1222 COVID-19 vaccine. Here immunoSEQ multiplex PCR was the method, and the copy in TCRdb shows in-frame clones only, minus some. The sample has about 72,000 clones, 80% to 90% seen once. This material consisted of peripheral blood, taken 28 days after the second AZD1222 dose. The receptors shown here come from an adult who received the AZD1222 COVID-19 vaccine.

This chain uses TRBV4-2 with TRBJ2-1; D uncertain. Germline CDR1 reads LGHNA; CDR2 reads YNFKEQ. V was shortened by 1 base and J by 6 bases, with 10 bases between the two germline ends. The CDR3 is 14 amino acids. The CDR3 DNA is TGTGCCAGCAGCCAAGTTTCGCTTAGCAATGAGCAGTTCTTC. This encodes CASSQVSLSNEQFF.

The chain couples TRBV27 to TRBJ1-4; TRBD1 agrees at 8 bases. V dropped 6 bases and J dropped 8; count of bases not matched to a gene: 8. CDR1 and CDR2 from the germline V gene are MNHEY and SMNVEV (reference sequence). The CDR3 sequence is 14 residues long. CDR3 bases: TGTGCCAGCAGGGAGACAGGGGCCGAGGAAAAACTGTTTTTT. Amino acid sequence: CASRETGAEEKLFF.

The V call is TRBV4-1, the J call TRBJ2-1, with 7 bases fitting TRBD2. Trimming removed 1 base from V and 5 bases from J; junction bases left unmatched: 5. Germline V lookup: CDR1 MGHRA, CDR2 YSYEKL. The length of the CDR3 is 15 residues. CDR3 in DNA: TGCGCCAGCAGCCAAGGGGCGGGAGCCAACAATGAGCAGTTCTTC. This encodes CASSQGAGANNEQFF.

The chain uses TRBV19 and TRBJ1-1; perhaps TRBD1 as D (5 bases). CDR3 length: 17 residues. V was shortened by 7 bases and J by 3 bases, with 24 bases between the two germline ends. CDR1 is LNHDA, CDR2 SQIVND, per germline (reference sequence). The CDR3 sequence: CASIGFRSGQGDTEAFF. The CDR3 bases are TGTGCCAGTATCGGATTTCGTTCGGGGCAGGGAGACACTGAAGCTTTCTTT. Combining the CDR3 with reference TRBV19 and TRBJ1-1 gives the whole variable domain DGGITQSPKYLFRKEGQNVTLSCEQNLNHDAMYWYRQDPGQGLRLIYYSQIVNDFQKGDIAEGYSVSREKKESFPLTVTSAQKNPTAFYLCASIGFRSGQGDTEAFFGQGTRLTVV.

The rearrangement uses TRBV5-4 and TRBJ2-2; 7 nucleotides agree with TRBD2. Germline V gene sequence: CDR1 SGHNT, CDR2 YYREEE (reference sequence). This CDR3 region has 17 residues. The V and J ends lost 2 bases and 7 bases, in that order; junction bases with no gene match: 14. In nucleotides, the CDR3 is TGTGCCAGCAGCTTTCCCGTGGGCGGGAGCGTTGGCGGGGAGCTGTTTTTT. This encodes CASSFPVGGSVGGELFF.